Following are 22 T cell receptor beta chains from one sample sequenced in a study of T cells after yellow fever vaccination (dated by TCRdb to about 2019). Sample treatment or condition, as interpreted from the label and publication: live attenuated yellow fever vaccine strain. The library was produced with 5' RACE. For sequencing, an Illumina HiSeq 2500 was employed. Using fastp trimming at Q25 and MiXCR clonotype assembly, TCRdb reanalyzed the public sequencing data and kept in-frame beta chains. Entries are consolidated by CDR3 protein sequence, retaining the most common genes and DNA. For this sample there are 25,000 to 35,000 distinct CDR3 sequences; 5% to 6% appear just once. The ten largest clones capture about 38% of the sample. This sample comprised CD8+ T cells sorted from PBMCs, obtained 10 days after the yellow fever booster vaccination. All receptors come from a man aged 30 to 45 who received the YFV17D yellow fever vaccine.

This clonotype was counted ten times or more. The rearrangement uses TRBV20-1 and TRBJ2-1; D gene unclear. In germline, CDR1 is DFQATT, CDR2 SNEGSKA (reference sequence). The CDR3 runs to 13 residues. With 3 bases removed from V and 0 bases from J, the gap between germline ends came to 6 bases. The CDR3 DNA sequence: TGCAGTGCTAGCAGAGGCTCCTACAATGAGCAGTTCTTC. It yields the protein CSASRGSYNEQFF.

This clonotype was seen ten or more times. The genes are TRBV12-3 or TRBV12-4 and TRBJ2-1; 7 nucleotides line up with TRBD2. The CDR3 contains 16 residues. Trimming removed 3 bases from V and 2 bases from J; junction bases left unmatched: 7. The DNA of the CDR3 is TGTGCCAGCAGTTTCGGCGGGAGTGTCGCCTACAATGAGCAGTTCTTC. Its protein is CASSFGGSVAYNEQFF.

This clonotype was observed many times. The CDR3 spells CASSITGLRSYEQYF. CDR3 DNA sequence: TGTGCCAGCAGCATAACAGGGCTTAGAAGCTACGAGCAGTACTTC. The rearrangement links TRBV5-6 to TRBJ2-7; possible D gene TRBD1, 6 bases. Trimming pared 4 bases from V and 3 bases from J, leaving 17 bases between. This CDR3 is built from 15 residues. In germline, CDR1 is SGHDT, CDR2 YYEEEE.

This clonotype occurred many times. The chain uses TRBV6-2 or TRBV6-3 and TRBJ2-7; TRBD1 is a possible D gene (6 bases). This CDR3 is 15 amino acids long. Deletions cut 2 bases from V and 2 bases from J, with 13 bases between. Per germline, CDR1 MNHEY and CDR2 SVGEGT. The CDR3, as DNA: TGTGCCAGCAGTTACGCCAGGGGCCCTCCCTACGAGCAGTACTTC. It is translated as CASSYARGPPYEQYF.

This clonotype was seen at least ten times. The chain couples TRBV12-3 or TRBV12-4 to TRBJ2-1; 7 bases are shared with TRBD2. This CDR3 region has 14 residues. The trim removed 3 bases at V and 8 bases at J, leaving 7 bases unmatched. In DNA, the CDR3 is TGTGCCAGCAGTTTTGGCGGGGGTTTCGATGAGCAGTTCTTC. Its protein is CASSFGGGFDEQFF.

This clonotype was seen more than once but under ten times. V usage is TRBV25-1 and J usage is TRBJ2-7; no definite D call. The germline V and J ends were trimmed by 2 bases and 3 bases, with 2 bases remaining between them. CDR1 and CDR2 from the germline V gene are MGHDK and SYGVNS. The length of the CDR3 is 11 residues. Written as DNA, the CDR3 is TGTGCCAGCAGTGAAGGCTACGAGCAGTACTTC. Translation: CASSEGYEQYF.

This clonotype was picked up many times. The chain has TRBV6-6 and TRBJ2-1; D is ambiguous. Germline CDR1 is MNHNY and CDR2 is SVGAGI (reference sequence). The CDR3 sequence is 13 residues long. V was trimmed by 2 bases and J by 12 bases, leaving 14 bases between them. This chain's CDR3 is CASSYTRTDRQFF. CDR3 in DNA: TGTGCCAGCAGTTACACGAGGACCGACCGGCAGTTCTTC.

This clonotype was detected ten times or more. The V gene is TRBV20-1, the J gene TRBJ2-1; no clear D. Trimming took off 5 bases at V and 0 bases at J, with 11 bases between the two ends. The germline gives CDR1 DFQATT, CDR2 SNEGSKA (reference sequence). This CDR3 comprises 14 residues. CDR3: CSASDFRSYNEQFF. The CDR3 bases are TGCAGTGCTTCAGACTTCCGCTCCTACAATGAGCAGTTCTTC.

The V gene is TRBV5-6, the J gene TRBJ2-2; D not resolved. Germline lookup yields CDR1 SGHDT and CDR2 YYEEEE. V lost 0 bases and J lost 4, with 7 bases in between. The CDR3 spans 14 residues. The CDR3 region has the DNA TGTGCCAGCAGCTTGGAAAGGCTCACCGGGGAGCTGTTTTTT. Its translation: CASSLERLTGELFF.

This clonotype was recorded at least ten times. The genes are TRBV6-4 and TRBJ2-1; 7 bases align to TRBD2. The germline CDR1 and CDR2 sequences are MRHNA and SNTAGT. This CDR3 has 16 residues. V lost 4 bases to trimming and J lost 4 bases; unmatched junction nucleotides: 10. CDR3 in amino acids: CASSAKSGTIYNEQFF. CDR3 nucleotides: TGTGCCAGCAGTGCCAAGAGCGGGACCATTTACAATGAGCAGTTCTTC.

This clonotype appeared many times. CDR3 nucleotide sequence: TGTGCCAGCAGTGAGAGGTCAGGGGGCTACGAGCAGTACTTC. Protein: CASSERSGGYEQYF. The rearrangement uses TRBV2 and TRBJ2-7, with 7 bases lining up with TRBD1. The CDR3 runs to 14 residues. From germline, CDR1 is SNHLY and CDR2 FYNNEI. V lost 3 bases to trimming and J lost 3 bases; unmatched junction nucleotides: 5. The full variable domain, its missing parts supplied by reference TRBV2 and TRBJ2-7, is EPEVTQTPSHQVTQMGQEVILRCVPISNHLYFYWYRQILGQKVEFLVSFYNNEISEKSEIFDDQFSVERPDGSNFTLKIRSTKLEDSAMYFCASSERSGGYEQYFGPGTRLTVT.

This clonotype has ten or more counts. The chain carries TRBV20-1 and TRBJ2-7; 12 positions agree with TRBD2. The J segment lost 4 bases and the V segment lost 1 base, leaving 8 bases of the junction unmatched. The length of the CDR3 is 16 residues. Germline loops: CDR1 DFQATT, CDR2 SNEGSKA (reference sequence). The DNA for the CDR3 is TGCAGTGCTAGAGGCCCGACTAGCGGGAGTCGGTACGAGCAGTACTTC. Translated, it gives CSARGPTSGSRYEQYF.

CDR3 DNA: TGCGCCAGCAGTCTGCACAGGGTGTATGGCTACACCTTC. Protein: CASSLHRVYGYTF. The chain is built from TRBV23-1 and TRBJ1-2; D is possibly TRBD1 (6 bases). TRBV23-1 is annotated as an ORF whose role is uncertain. The CDR3 covers 13 residues. Trimming removed 4 bases at V and 5 bases at J, with 11 bases between.

This clonotype was recorded at least ten times. The chain recombines TRBV12-3 or TRBV12-4 with TRBJ2-3, with TRBD2 identical over 13 bases. The junction had 13 bases not matched to a gene; V was cut back by 6 bases and J by 1 base. The CDR3 contains 19 residues. The DNA for the CDR3 is TGTGCCAGCAGCCCAAGCTGGACTAGCGGGAGCGGAGGCACAGATACGCAGTATTTT. Translating it yields CASSPSWTSGSGGTDTQYF.

This clonotype was recorded many times. The rearrangement joins TRBV9 to TRBJ1-6; a weak D match, TRBD1 (6 bases). Germline assignment: CDR1 SGDLS and CDR2 YYNGEE. The CDR3 is 15 residues long. V gave up 3 bases and J gave up 10 bases, with 17 bases separating them. In nucleotides, the CDR3 is TGTGCCAGCAGCGAGGGTAGGGGGGCGCGCTCACCCCTCCACTTT. Its translation is CASSEGRGARSPLHF.

This clonotype appeared many times. The V gene is TRBV28, the J gene TRBJ2-1; 13 nucleotides agree with TRBD2. V lost 4 bases and J lost 8; bases outside the gene matches: 8. CDR1 MDHEN and CDR2 SYDVKM come from the germline V gene. This CDR3 has 16 amino acids. CDR3 region: CASSYGGLAGWDEQFF. The CDR3 nucleotides read TGTGCCAGCAGTTATGGGGGACTAGCGGGATGGGATGAGCAGTTCTTC.

At least ten counts were recorded for this clonotype. The gene calls are TRBV7-2 and TRBJ2-3; TRBD2 aligns across 13 bases. The J segment lost 5 bases and the V segment lost 3 bases, leaving 5 bases of the junction unmatched. This CDR3 is built from 16 residues. Germline V CDR1 and CDR2: SGHTA, FQGNSA. As DNA, the CDR3 is TGTGCCAGCAGCTTCGGACTAGCGGGAGAGGGAGATACGCAGTATTTT. The encoded protein is CASSFGLAGEGDTQYF. The full variable domain, rest sourced from reference TRBV7-2 and TRBJ2-3, is GAGVSQSPSNKVTEKGKDVELRCDPISGHTALYWYRQSLGQGLEFLIYFQGNSAPDKSGLPSDRFSAERTGGSVSTLTIQRTQQEDSAVYLCASSFGLAGEGDTQYFGPGTRLTVL.

V is TRBV19 and J is TRBJ1-5; tentative D call: TRBD1 (5 bases). The CDR3 is 19 amino acids. Trimming removed 8 bases from V and 3 bases from J, with 29 bases in between. Germline lookup yields CDR1 LNHDA and CDR2 SQIVND (reference sequence). CDR3 loop: CASGDGAGTGGSINQPQHF. CDR3 in DNA: TGTGCCAGTGGGGACGGAGCAGGGACCGGAGGTTCTATCAATCAGCCCCAGCATTTT.

The gene calls are TRBV7-6 and TRBJ2-7; 8 positions agree with TRBD1. The germline gives CDR1 SGHVS, CDR2 FNYEAQ. This CDR3 is 16 amino acids long. Trimming at V came to 5 bases and at J to 5 bases, leaving 14 bases not matched to a gene. The DNA of the CDR3 is TGTGCCAGCAGCCGTCCGGCAGGGGGCACAGGACACGAGCAGTACTTC. It codes for CASSRPAGGTGHEQYF.

This clonotype was counted many times. Mismatch with germline at one junction end may stem from a read error. The rearrangement uses TRBV7-8 and TRBJ2-1; the match to TRBD2 covers 7 bases. CDR3 length: 13 amino acids. CDR1 is SGHVS and CDR2 is FQNEAQ in the germline V gene. The CDR3 region is CASSLGLAAELFF. CDR3 sequence (DNA): TGTGCCAGCAGCTTAGGTCTAGCGGCCGAGCTGTTCTTC. Full variable domain (rest looked up from reference TRBV7-8 and TRBJ2-1): GAGVSQSPRYKVAKRGQDVALRCDPISGHVSLFWYQQALGQGPEFLTYFQNEAQLDKSGLPSDRFFAERPEGSVSTLKIQRTQQEDSAVYLCASSLGLAAELFFGPGTRLTVL.

A remark on this clonotype: A clone one base away is much larger, so this may be a read error. DNA for the CDR3: TGCTGTGCCTCCGTGCTAGCGGGTTCCCCTTTTAACGAGCAGTACTTC. Translating it yields CCASVLAGSPFNEQYF. This chain joins TRBV20-1 and TRBJ2-7; TRBD2 matches at 8 bases. The CDR3 sequence is 16 residues long. Germline CDR1 DFQATT, CDR2 SNEGSKA (reference sequence).

This clonotype was seen ten or more times. The CDR3 region is CASSLGSSNEQFF. In DNA, the CDR3 is TGTGCCAGCAGCTTAGGATCCAGCAATGAGCAGTTCTTC. This rearrangement joins TRBV7-6 to TRBJ2-1; D gene ambiguous. This CDR3 has 13 residues. Germline CDR1 is SGHVS and CDR2 is FNYEAQ. V was clipped by 1 base and J by 6 bases, with 7 bases between them. Supplemented by reference TRBV7-6 and TRBJ2-1, the full variable domain reads GAGVSQSPRYKVTKRGQDVALRCDPISGHVSLYWYRQALGQGPEFLTYFNYEAQQDKSGLPNDRFSAERPEGSISTLTIQRTEQRDSAMYRCASSLGSSNEQFFGPGTRLTVL.